This is a list of T cell receptor beta chains from one sample in a study of Tregs in tolerant kidney transplant recipients. TCRdb keeps only in-frame clones here, not all; method: immunoSEQ multiplex PCR. The sample consists of about 81,000 clones, about 91% of them appearing once. The sequencing used CD4+ T cells from blood (PBMCs), collected 24 months after the transplant. Receptors were obtained from a human patient who received a combined kidney and bone marrow transplant. The graft donor may have given rise to some T cells. The CDR3 runs from the conserved cysteine through the conserved F or W. The D gene is left open where the match is weak. Clone size is given for some rows only: seen once, a few or many times, or a class if the clone is expanded.

v_gene,j_gene,d_gene,abundance,CDR3aa,CDR3nt
TRBV7-9,TRBJ2-7,NA,NA,CASSQGSIPYYEQYF,TGTGCCAGCAGCCAGGGCAGTATCCCCTACTACGAGCAGTACTTC
TRBV29-1,TRBJ1-1,NA,NA,CSVIPQNTEAFF,TGCAGCGTTATCCCCCAGAACACTGAAGCTTTCTTT
TRBV15,TRBJ2-1,NA,NA,CATSRDMGSEQFF,TGTGCCACCAGCAGAGATATGGGGAGTGAGCAGTTCTTC
TRBV11-2,TRBJ2-3,TRBD2,NA,CASRLAGSTDTQYF,TGTGCCAGCAGACTAGCGGGGAGCACAGATACGCAGTATTTT
TRBV7-2,TRBJ2-1,TRBD2,once,CASSHSGGPRKFF,TGTGCCAGCAGCCATAGCGGGGGGCCTAGGAAGTTCTTC
TRBV6-5,TRBJ1-1,TRBD1,NA,CASNTRGLYTEAFF,TGTGCCAGCAATACCAGGGGGTTGTACACTGAAGCTTTCTTT
TRBV6-5,TRBJ2-6,NA,NA,CASKNRNSGANVLTF,TGTGCCAGCAAGAACAGGAACTCTGGGGCCAACGTCCTGACTTTC
TRBV7-2,TRBJ1-3,TRBD1,NA,CASSLNPQGAKGNTIYF,TGTGCCAGCAGCTTAAACCCGCAGGGGGCTAAGGGAAACACCATATATTTT
TRBV5-1,TRBJ2-3,NA,NA,CASSLATSRSTDTQYF,TGCGCCAGCAGCTTGGCTACTAGTCGTAGCACAGATACGCAGTATTTT
TRBV19,TRBJ1-4,NA,NA,CASSKRAYNEKLFF,TGTGCCAGTAGTAAGCGGGCCTACAATGAAAAACTGTTTTTT
TRBV19,TRBJ2-1,TRBD2,once,CASTTGTSGTRQFF,TGTGCCAGTACCACCGGGACTAGCGGGACACGGCAGTTCTTC
TRBV29-1,TRBJ2-5,NA,NA,CSVERVAGEVETQYF,TGCAGCGTTGAACGGGTAGCAGGGGAAGTTGAGACCCAGTACTTC
TRBV4-2,TRBJ2-4,TRBD2,NA,CASSQGAIGLAGVENIQYF,TGTGCCAGCAGCCAAGGGGCGATCGGGCTAGCGGGAGTCGAAAACATTCAGTACTTC
TRBV2,TRBJ1-4,NA,NA,CASRPLNDRQLFF,TGTGCCAGCAGACCACTCAACGACAGGCAACTGTTTTTT
TRBV5-1,TRBJ2-5,TRBD2,NA,CASSRQRGDGETQYF,TGCGCCAGCAGCCGACAGCGGGGTGACGGAGAGACCCAGTACTTC
TRBV11-3,TRBJ2-7,NA,NA,CASSLRLVVSYEQYF,TGTGCCAGCAGCCTTAGACTAGTAGTCTCCTACGAGCAGTACTTC
TRBV7-9,TRBJ1-1,TRBD1,NA,CASSLTGQGNTEAFF,TGTGCCAGCAGCTTAACGGGACAGGGAAACACTGAAGCTTTCTTT
TRBV18,TRBJ1-3,NA,NA,CASSPPSQGGNTIYF,TGTGCCAGCTCACCACCGTCACAGGGTGGAAACACCATATATTTT